The 8 T cell receptor beta chains below all came from one sample that was sequenced in a study of human T cells and chemical hapten exposure. Sample time point: patch test 2, 6 weeks after DPC sensitization. Treatment: therapeutic diphenylcyclopropenone sensitization with weekly scalp DPC. TCRdb processed the RACE reads anew with MiXCR; each CDR3 protein has one entry. The sample lists a few hundred thousand distinct CDR3 sequences, 6% to 7% occurring once. Sequenced here: whole blood, sampled in connection with sensitization to the hapten diphenylcyclopropenone (DPC). Every receptor here comes from a woman younger than 35 with alopecia areata. Some clones in this sample may be carry-over from other donors' samples.

This clonotype was seen a handful of times. The CDR3 nucleotides read TGCAGTCTTCCCATTCCCGGGACGGATAATGAAAAACTGTTTTTT. Translating it yields CSLPIPGTDNEKLFF. V and J are TRBV29-1 and TRBJ1-4; weak D call: TRBD1 (5 bases). CDR1 is SQVTM and CDR2 is ANQGSEA in the germline V gene. CDR3 length equals 15 residues.

This clonotype has at least ten counts. The chain combines TRBV18 with TRBJ1-1, with unresolved D. The V end lost 2 bases, the J end lost 1 base, and 5 bases lay between the germline ends. Germline CDR1 and CDR2: KGHSH and LQKENI. The CDR3 is 13 residues long. The DNA of the CDR3 is TGTGCCAGCTCACCAGTCAGGAACACTGAAGCTTTCTTT. Translated: CASSPVRNTEAFF.

The rearrangement joins TRBV4-3 to TRBJ1-2, with a tentative D call TRBD1 (5 bases). Trimming cost V 0 bases and J 4 bases, with 15 bases left between them. CDR1 is LGHNA, CDR2 YSLEER, per germline. This CDR3 has 16 amino acids. CDR3 protein: CASSQDWGENGYGYTF. CDR3 nucleotides: TGCGCCAGCAGCCAAGATTGGGGGGAAAATGGCTATGGCTACACCTTC.

There are many counts of this clonotype. The chain combines TRBV7-2 with TRBJ1-5; the match to TRBD1 covers 9 bases. V dropped 6 bases and J dropped 6; count of bases not matched to a gene: 6. There are 14 residues in the CDR3. Germline V gene data show CDR1 as SGHTA and CDR2 as FQGNSA. This chain's CDR3 is CASSFTGGTQPQHF. The CDR3 region has the DNA TGTGCCAGCAGTTTTACAGGGGGCACTCAGCCCCAGCATTTT.

This clonotype was seen ten or more times. The chain uses TRBV10-3 and TRBJ1-2; D may be TRBD1 (5 bases). In germline, CDR1 is ENHRY, CDR2 SYGVKD. The CDR3 has 14 residues. V was pared by 4 bases and J by 5 bases, with 14 bases between. CDR3 loop: CAISGEGAGYGYTF. CDR3 bases: TGTGCCATCAGTGGGGAAGGGGCAGGGTATGGCTACACCTTC.

This clonotype came up a few times. V is TRBV5-6 and J is TRBJ1-1; D remains unclear. Per germline, CDR1 SGHDT and CDR2 YYEEEE. The CDR3 has 15 residues. V lost 0 bases, J lost 5 bases, and 14 bases lay in between. CDR3 bases: TGTGCCAGCAGCTTGGCGAGGGCCCGGGGTACTGAAGCTTTCTTT. It translates to CASSLARARGTEAFF.

This clonotype was seen only a few times. This rearrangement joins TRBV20-1 to TRBJ2-3; D is perhaps TRBD2 (6 bases). Germline V CDR1 and CDR2: DFQATT, SNEGSKA (reference sequence). The CDR3 extends over 12 amino acids. The V end was cut by 4 bases, the J end by 3 bases, with 8 bases between. CDR3 region: CSATGRTDTQYF. CDR3 DNA: TGCAGTGCTACTGGGAGGACAGATACGCAGTATTTT.

The J gene is TRBJ2-1, the V gene TRBV29-1; D is ambiguous. The CDR3 contains 13 residues. Trimming removed 5 bases at V and 6 bases at J, with 14 bases between. Germline V gives CDR1 SQVTM, CDR2 ANQGSEA. CDR3 loop: CSVLTVRGNEQFF. Written as DNA, the CDR3 is TGCAGCGTTCTTACAGTGAGAGGCAATGAGCAGTTCTTC.